A single count supports the clone carrying this T cell receptor (beta chain). This CDR3 comprises 17 residues. Germline CDR1 is SGHVS and CDR2 is FNYEAQ. Trimming shortened V by 1 base and J by 1 base, and 14 bases separated the two germline ends. The sample is drawn from a study of blood T cell repertoires in COVID-19. Assay: immunoSEQ multiplex PCR; the TCRdb copy retains only in-frame clones and omits some. The table lists over 150,000 clones, more than 80% of them singletons. This sequence joins TRBV7-6 and TRBJ1-5; no clear D. The origin of this receptor is a man in his fifties with acute or convalescent COVID-19. The material sequenced was peripheral blood. The CDR3 DNA is TGTGCCAGCAGCTTAGTTCCGGCCCGCGGAAGCAATCAGCCCCAGCATTTT. Protein product: CASSLVPARGSNQPQHF.